Listed below are T cell receptor beta chains from one sample, sequenced in a study of blood T cell repertoires in COVID-19. This table comes from immunoSEQ multiplex PCR, and its TCRdb copy is limited to in-frame clones, with some not included. The sample includes fewer than 85,000 clones, 65% to 80% of them seen just once. Sequencing input: peripheral blood. These receptors were taken from a woman older than 75 with active or convalescent COVID-19. Both conserved end residues are part of each CDR3. D genes are given only for firm matches. A row's size may be missing; if present it is once, few, many or a size class.

>-|-|TRBV2|TRBJ1-1
TGTGCCAGCAGTCAAGGCAGGAACACTGAAGCTTTCTTT
CASSQGRNTEAFF
>-|-|TRBV2|TRBJ2-7
TGTGCCAGCAGTGTTCGGGGGGCGGGAGAGCAGTACTTC
CASSVRGAGEQYF
>-|-|TRBV14|TRBJ2-7
TGTGCCAGCAGCCAAGCCCTAGGACAGATTTTGGACGAGCAGTACTTC
CASSQALGQILDEQYF
>-|TRBD1|TRBV5-1|TRBJ1-2
TGCGCCAGCGCCCAGGGACAGGGGCAGGGAGGCTACACCTTC
CASAQGQGQGGYTF
>-|-|TRBV18|TRBJ1-6
TGTGCCAGCTCAACTACCGGGACCCGGGAGTCACCCCTCCACTTT
CASSTTGTRESPLHF
>-|-|TRBV5-1|TRBJ1-1
TGCGCCAGCAGCTTTCGACGGGATGGCGACACTGAAGCTTTCTTT
CASSFRRDGDTEAFF
>once|-|TRBV10-3|TRBJ2-7
TGTGCCATCAGTGGGTGGGAGTTCTCTTACGAGCAGTACTTC
CAISGWEFSYEQYF
>-|-|TRBV6-2/TRBV6-3|TRBJ1-2
TGTGCCAGCAGTCTACCGGGGACTGGAGGCTACACCTTC
CASSLPGTGGYTF
>-|TRBD1|TRBV5-1|TRBJ2-7
TGCGCCAGCAAAATGGGGAACAGGGGCTCCTACGAGCAGTACTTC
CASKMGNRGSYEQYF
>-|-|TRBV4-3|TRBJ2-7
TGCGCCAGCAGCCAGGGGATTGGGGGGGCTGGAGAGCAGTACTTC
CASSQGIGGAGEQYF
>-|-|TRBV9|TRBJ2-1
TGTGCCAGCAGCGTCACTTCCAGGGTTTCCTACAATGAGCAGTTCTTC
CASSVTSRVSYNEQFF
>-|-|TRBV9|TRBJ2-1
TGTGCCAGCAGCGTAGGCGGGACCCCTGGGGGCAATGAGCAGTTCTTC
CASSVGGTPGGNEQFF
>-|TRBD1|TRBV18|TRBJ2-2
TGTGCCAGCTCACCAGCGGACAGGGACACCGGGGAGCTGTTTTTT
CASSPADRDTGELFF
>-|TRBD1|TRBV2|TRBJ2-2
TGTGCCAGCAGGGGTTTAACAGGGGCCGGGGAGCTGTTTTTT
CASRGLTGAGELFF
>-|TRBD2|TRBV6-4|TRBJ2-1
TGTGCCAGCAGTGACGTAGCGGGCTCCTACAATGAGCAGTTCTTC
CASSDVAGSYNEQFF
>once|-|TRBV24-1|TRBJ2-7
TGTGCCACCGGAAACGCAGTAGCGGCAATCTACGAGCAGTACTTC
CATGNAVAAIYEQYF
>-|-|TRBV5-1|TRBJ2-7
TGCGCCAGCAGCTTGGCCCCATTGACAGTCACCTACGAGCAGTACTTC
CASSLAPLTVTYEQYF
>-|TRBD1|TRBV6-2/TRBV6-3|TRBJ1-5
TGTGCCAGCAGTTACGACAGGGGAGCGCAGCCCCAGCATTTT
CASSYDRGAQPQHF
>-|-|TRBV24-1|TRBJ2-3
TGTGCCACCAGTGAGGCTGCAGCGATAAGGACAGATACGCAGTATTTT
CATSEAAAIRTDTQYF
>once|TRBD1|TRBV7-9|TRBJ1-2
TGTGCCAGCATCGGAGGGACAGGGGGCGACTATGGCTACACCTTC
CASIGGTGGDYGYTF
>-|TRBD1|TRBV7-2|TRBJ1-4
TGTGCCAGCAGCGGGGACAGGGGGCGGAATGAAAAACTGTTTTTT
CASSGDRGRNEKLFF
>-|-|TRBV28|TRBJ2-1
TGTGCCAGCAGCCTGAGTGACTTTCAGTTCTTC
CASSLSDFQFF
>-|-|TRBV27|TRBJ2-7
TGTGCCAGCAGTTTTAAGGGGCTGGATTACTACGAGCAGTACTTC
CASSFKGLDYYEQYF
>-|-|TRBV19|TRBJ1-5
TGTGCCAGTAGTATGATCAGGGTGTCGGGCAATCAGCCCCAGCATTTT
CASSMIRVSGNQPQHF
>-|-|TRBV6-1|TRBJ1-2
TGTGCCAGCAGTGAAGCGGGGCAGTTCTATGGCTACACCTTC
CASSEAGQFYGYTF
>-|-|TRBV2|TRBJ1-4
TGTGCCAGCAGTGAGGGAGGTGAAAAACTGTTTTTT
CASSEGGEKLFF
>-|TRBD1|TRBV5-8|TRBJ2-7
TGTGCCAGCAGCACCCGGGACAGTCCCTCCTACGAGCAGTACTTC
CASSTRDSPSYEQYF
>-|-|TRBV30|TRBJ1-2
TGTGCCTGGAGTCGGACAAGCCATGGCTACACCTTC
CAWSRTSHGYTF
>-|TRBD2|TRBV5-4|TRBJ2-5
TGTGCCAGCAGCTCCCGGACTAGCAATCTGGAGACCCAGTACTTC
CASSSRTSNLETQYF
>-|-|TRBV5-1|TRBJ1-3
TGCGCCAGCAGCTTGGACGGCTCTGGAAACACCATATATTTT
CASSLDGSGNTIYF
>-|-|TRBV6-1|TRBJ2-5
TGTGCCAGCAGTGAGCGTTTCGACAATGTACGCCAAGAGACCCAGTACTTC
CASSERFDNVRQETQYF